This passage covers 18 T cell receptor beta chains from one sample sequenced in a study of control samples from healthy donors and cancer patients (dated by TCRdb to 2019 to 2021). Library preparation used the immunoSEQ multiplex PCR assay. TCRdb obtained this table from immuneACCESS and retained in-frame rearrangements with V and J assigned. These tables miss some clones; where compared with another copy, unresolved V genes account for less than half of the shortfall, and the remainder is unexplained. This sample lists about 170,000 clones; about 91% were detected once. Jointly, the top ten make up 2% of the sample. Input material: blood. These receptors all come from a woman in her thirties or forties in good health.

The chain employs TRBV6-6 and TRBJ1-2; no reliable D call. CDR1 is MNHNY and CDR2 is SVGAGI in the germline V gene (reference sequence). The CDR3 contains 14 residues. V lost 0 bases to trimming and J lost 6 bases, with 11 bases between them. The CDR3 DNA follows: TGTGCCAGCAGTTACTCGAGGACGATGGATGGCTACACCTTC. Translation: CASSYSRTMDGYTF.

The CDR3, as DNA: TGTGCCAGCAGCTCAAGGACAGGGGGCGCAGAGACCCAGTACTTC. Translated, it gives CASSSRTGGAETQYF. This chain joins TRBV7-6 and TRBJ2-5, with 11 positions matching TRBD1. CDR1 is SGHVS, CDR2 FNYEAQ, per germline. V lost 4 bases and J lost 4; bases outside the gene matches: 5. The CDR3 has 15 residues.

This clone was seen a single time. The chain recombines TRBV7-8 with TRBJ1-5; D is uncertain. This CDR3 has 12 residues. The germline V and J ends were trimmed by 1 base and 9 bases, with 7 bases remaining between them. Germline assignment: CDR1 SGHVS and CDR2 FQNEAQ. In nucleotides, the CDR3 is TGTGCCAGCAGCTTAGAAGGATCGCCCCAGCATTTT. Residues: CASSLEGSPQHF.

DNA of the CDR3: TGTGCCAGTGGACAGGGGGCGCCCCGGGGTCGACCTGGGGCCAACGTCCTGACTTTC. Amino acids: CASGQGAPRGRPGANVLTF. The V call is TRBV2, the J call TRBJ2-6; 11 nucleotides agree with TRBD1. CDR3 length: 19 amino acids. After removal of 9 bases from V and 2 bases from J, the junction contained 15 bases not matched to a gene. Germline V CDR1 and CDR2: SNHLY, FYNNEI.

This rearrangement joins TRBV18 to TRBJ2-1; 12 nucleotides match TRBD2. Germline CDR1 reads KGHSH; CDR2 reads LQKENI. Trimming cost V 6 bases and J 3 bases; bases outside gene matches: 6. CDR3 size: 16 residues. Here the CDR3 reads CASSPRLAGDYNEQFF. DNA for the CDR3: TGTGCCAGCTCCCCCCGACTAGCGGGGGACTACAATGAGCAGTTCTTC.

The V and J genes are TRBV14 and TRBJ2-7; D possibly uses TRBD1 or TRBD2 (5 bases each). Germline CDR1 is SGHDN and CDR2 is FVKESK. The CDR3 consists of 16 residues. Trimming pared 1 base from V and 2 bases from J, leaving 15 bases between. The CDR3 DNA sequence: TGTGCCAGCAGCCAAGCTATCTTCGGGACGACCTACGAGCAGTACTTC. This codes for CASSQAIFGTTYEQYF.

V and J are TRBV27 and TRBJ1-5, with 9 nucleotides matching TRBD1. The J segment lost 7 bases and the V segment lost 6 bases, leaving 4 bases of the junction unmatched. Per germline, CDR1 MNHEY and CDR2 SMNVEV (reference sequence). CDR3 length equals 13 residues. DNA of the CDR3: TGTGCCAGCAGGGGGACAGGGAGCCAGCCCCAGCATTTT. Translated, it gives CASRGTGSQPQHF.

The CDR3 is CATSDLSTDTQYF. The CDR3 region has the DNA TGTGCCACCAGTGATTTGAGCACAGATACGCAGTATTTT. The chain recombines TRBV24-1 with TRBJ2-3; no reliable D call. Germline V lookup: CDR1 KGHDR, CDR2 SFDVKD. Trimming stripped 0 bases from V and 0 bases from J, with 0 bases between. This CDR3 has 13 residues.

V and J are TRBV7-6 and TRBJ2-1; TRBD2 matches at 10 bases. V shed 3 bases, J shed 4 bases, and the junction held 9 bases outside the gene matches. Looked up from germline, CDR1 is SGHVS and CDR2 is FNYEAQ. This CDR3 contains 17 residues. The CDR3 reads CASSFGLAGAGYNEQFF. The CDR3 DNA sequence: TGTGCCAGCAGCTTCGGGCTAGCGGGGGCCGGATACAATGAGCAGTTCTTC. Combining the CDR3 with reference TRBV7-6 and TRBJ2-1 gives the whole variable domain GAGVSQSPRYKVTKRGQDVALRCDPISGHVSLYWYRQALGQGPEFLTYFNYEAQQDKSGLPNDRFSAERPEGSISTLTIQRTEQRDSAMYRCASSFGLAGAGYNEQFFGPGTRLTVL.

This clone came up once. The CDR3 DNA is TGCAGTGCATTGGGAAATCTTGGCTACACCTTC. Its translation is CSALGNLGYTF. This sequence joins TRBV20-1 and TRBJ1-2; no clear D. Trimming removed 6 bases from V and 7 bases from J, with 12 bases in between. The length of the CDR3 is 11 residues. CDR1 is DFQATT and CDR2 is SNEGSKA in the germline V gene (reference sequence).

This chain connects TRBV7-9 to TRBJ1-3; 9 nucleotides line up with TRBD1. V dropped 6 bases and J dropped 5; count of bases not matched to a gene: 8. The CDR3 has 15 amino acids. The germline CDR1 and CDR2 sequences are SEHNR and FQNEAQ (reference sequence). As DNA, the CDR3 is TGTGCCAGCAGTGCTGGGACAGGGCTTCGAAACACCATATATTTT. Amino acid sequence: CASSAGTGLRNTIYF.

The chain has TRBV3-1 (or the pseudogene TRBV3-2) and TRBJ2-3, with D tentatively TRBD2 (6 bases). Germline CDR1 reads LGHDT; CDR2 reads YNNKEL (reference sequence). V lost 4 bases and J lost 3, with 17 bases in between. This CDR3 is 16 amino acids long. The CDR3 protein is CASSPNPGDRTDTQYF. DNA of the CDR3: TGTGCCAGCAGCCCTAACCCGGGGGATAGAACAGATACGCAGTATTTT.

As concerns this clone: The CDR3 end shows no conserved phenylalanine or tryptophan, and so a read error is likely. The limits of the CDR3 on the DNA are not certain, so only TCRdb's listed CDR3 is given. This chain uses TRBV5-1 with TRBJ1-2. CDR1 and CDR2 (germline): SGHRS, YFSETQ. The CDR3 is 9 amino acids in total, end residues counted. Here the CDR3 reads CASSLSNGA.

Note on this clone: The sample carries other DNA sequences with the same CDR3. The V call is TRBV3-1 (or the pseudogene TRBV3-2), the J call TRBJ2-5; D is unclear. Germline CDR1 is LGHDT and CDR2 is YNNKEL (reference sequence). Trimming shortened V by 2 bases and J by 3 bases, and 34 bases separated the two germline ends. This CDR3 spans 22 amino acids. CDR3 sequence: CASSQTRTSVREYNFEEETQYF. The CDR3 bases are TGTGCCAGCAGCCAAACGCGAACCTCTGTGCGTGAGTATAACTTCGAAGAAGAGACCCAGTACTTC.

V gene TRBV6-5 combines with J gene TRBJ2-7; TRBD2 matches 8 bases. The length of the CDR3 is 15 residues. V lost 0 bases to trimming and J lost 4 bases; unmatched junction nucleotides: 5. Germline lookup yields CDR1 MNHEY and CDR2 SVGAGI. CDR3 sequence (DNA): TGTGCCAGCAGTTACTCCAGCGGGGGCCTGTACGAGCAGTACTTC. Translation gives CASSYSSGGLYEQYF.

This clone was seen only a few times. V and J are TRBV6-5 and TRBJ1-3; D unclear. This CDR3 has 14 amino acids. The germline gives CDR1 MNHEY, CDR2 SVGAGI. V was cut by 5 bases and J by 11 bases, with 19 bases left in between. CDR3 sequence reads: CASSRTRDPWPIYF. CDR3 DNA: TGTGCCAGCAGTCGTACGCGTGACCCCTGGCCCATATATTTT.

This chain uses TRBV7-9 with TRBJ1-4; the D gene is possibly TRBD1 (5 bases). The germline gives CDR1 SEHNR, CDR2 FQNEAQ (reference sequence). The germline V and J ends were trimmed by 4 bases and 4 bases, with 19 bases remaining between them. The CDR3 has 17 residues. DNA for the CDR3: TGTGCCAGCAGCTATGGCCTAGGGGCCATGGGTAATGAAAAACTGTTTTTT. It codes for CASSYGLGAMGNEKLFF.

With regard to this clone: Its ends do not fully match the called genes, so a read error is possible. The chain joins TRBV13 to TRBJ2-3; 7 bases map to TRBD2. This CDR3 region has 16 residues. The germline gives CDR1 PRHDT, CDR2 FYEKMQ (reference sequence). CDR3 DNA: TGTGCCAGCAGCGTAGGGACTACCTCGCCCCCTTTTGCGCAGTATTTT. This gives the protein CASSVGTTSPPFAQYF.